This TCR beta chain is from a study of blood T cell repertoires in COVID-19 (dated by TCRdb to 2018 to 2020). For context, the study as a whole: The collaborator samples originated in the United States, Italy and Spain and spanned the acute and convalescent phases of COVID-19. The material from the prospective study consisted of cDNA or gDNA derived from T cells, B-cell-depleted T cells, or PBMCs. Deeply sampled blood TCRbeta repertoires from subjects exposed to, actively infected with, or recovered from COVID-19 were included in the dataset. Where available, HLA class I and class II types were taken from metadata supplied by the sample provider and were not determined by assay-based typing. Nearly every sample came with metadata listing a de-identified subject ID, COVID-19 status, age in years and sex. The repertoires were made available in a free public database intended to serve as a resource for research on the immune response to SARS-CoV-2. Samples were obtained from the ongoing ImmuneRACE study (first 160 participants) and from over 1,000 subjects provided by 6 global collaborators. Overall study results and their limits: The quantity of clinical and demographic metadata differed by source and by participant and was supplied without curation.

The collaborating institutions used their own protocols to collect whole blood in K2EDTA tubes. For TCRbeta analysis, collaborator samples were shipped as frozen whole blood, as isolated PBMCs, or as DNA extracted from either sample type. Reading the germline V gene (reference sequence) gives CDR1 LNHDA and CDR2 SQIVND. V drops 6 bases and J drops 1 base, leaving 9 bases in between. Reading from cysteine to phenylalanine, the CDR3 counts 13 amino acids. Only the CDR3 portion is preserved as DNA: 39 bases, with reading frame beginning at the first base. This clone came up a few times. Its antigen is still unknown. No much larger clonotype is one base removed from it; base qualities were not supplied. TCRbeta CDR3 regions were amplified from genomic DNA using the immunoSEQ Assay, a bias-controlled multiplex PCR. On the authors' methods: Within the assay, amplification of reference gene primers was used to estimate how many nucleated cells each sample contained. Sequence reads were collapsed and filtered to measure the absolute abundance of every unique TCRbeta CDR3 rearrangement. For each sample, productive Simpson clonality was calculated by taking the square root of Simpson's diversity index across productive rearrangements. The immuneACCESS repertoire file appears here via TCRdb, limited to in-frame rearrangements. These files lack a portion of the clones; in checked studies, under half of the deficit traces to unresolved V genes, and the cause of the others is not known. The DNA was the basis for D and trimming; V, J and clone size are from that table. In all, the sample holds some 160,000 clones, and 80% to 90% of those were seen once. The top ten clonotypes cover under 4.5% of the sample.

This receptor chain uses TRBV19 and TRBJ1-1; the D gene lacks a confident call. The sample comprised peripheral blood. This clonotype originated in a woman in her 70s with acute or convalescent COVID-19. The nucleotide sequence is TGTGCCAGTAGCCTAGCAACGAACACTGAAGCTTTCTTT. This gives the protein CASSLATNTEAFF.